This TCR beta chain was recovered during a study of blood T cell repertoires in COVID-19. Study-level information: Some COVID-19 samples were acute and others convalescent; all came from the United States, Italy and Spain. T cells, B-cell-depleted T cells, or PBMCs provided the cDNA or gDNA that served as material.

Profiled with immunoSEQ multiplex PCR; TCRdb holds only in-frame clones, not every one. Of some 150,000 clones in the sample, 70% to 85% were seen once. Trimming removed 5 bases at V and 2 bases at J, with 16 bases between. CDR1 is LNHDA, CDR2 SQIVND, per germline (reference sequence). The CDR3 spans 15 residues. Material: peripheral blood. The sequence derives from a woman aged 45-59 years with acute or convalescent COVID-19. The rearrangement uses TRBV19 and TRBJ2-7; tentative D call: TRBD2 (6 bases). CDR3 DNA sequence: TGTGCCAGTAGTGTGGGACTCGGGACCCCCTACGAGCAGTACTTC. It specifies CASSVGLGTPYEQYF.